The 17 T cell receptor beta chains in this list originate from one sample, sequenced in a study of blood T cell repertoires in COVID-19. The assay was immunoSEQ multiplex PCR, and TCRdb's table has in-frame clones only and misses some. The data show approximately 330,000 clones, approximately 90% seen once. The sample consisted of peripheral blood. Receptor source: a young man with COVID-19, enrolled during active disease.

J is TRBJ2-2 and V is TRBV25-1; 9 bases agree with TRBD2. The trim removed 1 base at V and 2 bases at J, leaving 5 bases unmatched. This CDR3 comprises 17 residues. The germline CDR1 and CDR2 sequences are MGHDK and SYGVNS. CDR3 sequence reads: CASSELGLAFNTGELFF. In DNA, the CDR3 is TGTGCCAGCAGTGAATTGGGACTAGCATTTAACACCGGGGAGCTGTTTTTT.

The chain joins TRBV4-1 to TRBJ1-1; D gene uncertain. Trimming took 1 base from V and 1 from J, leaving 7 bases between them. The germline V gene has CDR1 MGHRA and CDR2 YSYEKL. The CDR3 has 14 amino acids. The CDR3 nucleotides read TGCGCCAGCAGCCAAGTCGAGGGGAACACTGAAGCTTTCTTT. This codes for CASSQVEGNTEAFF.

CDR3 sequence: CSALTSGRGLGELFF. The CDR3 nucleotides read TGCAGCGCCCTGACTAGCGGGAGGGGTCTGGGGGAGCTGTTTTTT. V and J are TRBV29-1 and TRBJ2-2, with 14 positions matching TRBD2. Germline V gene data show CDR1 as SQVTM and CDR2 as ANQGSEA. V lost 7 bases, J lost 8 bases, and 9 bases stayed unmatched. This CDR3 has 15 residues.

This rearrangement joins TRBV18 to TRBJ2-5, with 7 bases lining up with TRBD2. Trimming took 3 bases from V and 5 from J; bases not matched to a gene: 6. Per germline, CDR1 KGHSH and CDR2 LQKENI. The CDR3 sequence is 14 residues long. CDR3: CASSPPGGLETQYF. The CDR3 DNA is TGTGCCAGCTCACCCCCGGGGGGATTGGAGACCCAGTACTTC.

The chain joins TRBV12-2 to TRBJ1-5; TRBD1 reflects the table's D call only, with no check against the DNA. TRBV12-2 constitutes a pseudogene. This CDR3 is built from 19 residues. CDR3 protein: CASRFLELTWQGGNQPQHF. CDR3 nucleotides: TGTGCAAGTCGCTTTTTGGAGCTGACGTGGCAGGGGGGCAATCAGCCCCAGCATTTT.

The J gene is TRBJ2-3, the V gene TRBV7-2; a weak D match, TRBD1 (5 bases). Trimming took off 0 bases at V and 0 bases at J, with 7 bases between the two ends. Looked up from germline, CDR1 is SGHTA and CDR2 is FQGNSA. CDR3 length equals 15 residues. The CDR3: CASSLAGPSTDTQYF. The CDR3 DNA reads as TGTGCCAGCAGCTTAGCGGGGCCAAGCACAGATACGCAGTATTTT. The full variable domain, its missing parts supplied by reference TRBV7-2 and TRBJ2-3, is GAGVSQSPSNKVTEKGKDVELRCDPISGHTALYWYRQSLGQGLEFLIYFQGNSAPDKSGLPSDRFSAERTGGSVSTLTIQRTQQEDSAVYLCASSLAGPSTDTQYFGPGTRLTVL.

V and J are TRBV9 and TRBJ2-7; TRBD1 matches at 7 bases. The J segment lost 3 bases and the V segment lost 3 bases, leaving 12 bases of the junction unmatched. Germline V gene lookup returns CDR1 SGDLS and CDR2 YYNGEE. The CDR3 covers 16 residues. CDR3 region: CASSATLGTANYEQYF. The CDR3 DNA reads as TGTGCCAGCAGCGCTACCCTCGGGACAGCGAACTACGAGCAGTACTTC.

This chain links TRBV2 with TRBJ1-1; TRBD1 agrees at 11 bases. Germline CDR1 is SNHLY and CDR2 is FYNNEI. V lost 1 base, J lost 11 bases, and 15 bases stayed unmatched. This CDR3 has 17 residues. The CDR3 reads CASSEEGRGDRGIRAFF. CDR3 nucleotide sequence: TGTGCCAGCAGTGAAGAAGGGCGCGGGGACAGGGGGATACGGGCTTTCTTT.

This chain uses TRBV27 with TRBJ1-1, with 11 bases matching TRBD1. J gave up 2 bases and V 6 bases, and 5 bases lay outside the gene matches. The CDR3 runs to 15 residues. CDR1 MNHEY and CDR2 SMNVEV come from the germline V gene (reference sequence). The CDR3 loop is CASSPDRGPNTEAFF. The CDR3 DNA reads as TGTGCCAGCAGCCCGGACAGGGGGCCAAACACTGAAGCTTTCTTT.

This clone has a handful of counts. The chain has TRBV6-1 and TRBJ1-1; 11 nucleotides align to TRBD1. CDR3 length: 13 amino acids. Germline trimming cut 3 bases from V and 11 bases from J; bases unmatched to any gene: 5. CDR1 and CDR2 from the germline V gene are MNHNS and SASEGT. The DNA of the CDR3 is TGTGCCAGCAGTGAGGGACAGGGGGTACGGGCTTTCTTT. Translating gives CASSEGQGVRAFF.

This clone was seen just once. CDR3 residues: CASRATLAEETQYF. For the CDR3, the DNA is TGTGCCAGCAGGGCTACTCTAGCGGAAGAGACCCAGTACTTC. The chain is built from TRBV6-5 and TRBJ2-5, with TRBD2 identical over 7 bases. The CDR3 has 14 amino acids. CDR1 is MNHEY, CDR2 SVGAGI, per germline. J was trimmed by 3 bases and V by 6 bases; bases with no gene match: 7.

CDR3 region: CATSDSRQGKVDTQYF. The DNA for the CDR3 is TGTGCCACCAGTGACTCCCGGCAGGGGAAGGTAGATACGCAGTATTTT. The rearrangement links TRBV24-1 to TRBJ2-3; a possible D gene is TRBD1 (6 bases). This CDR3 region has 16 residues. V lost 4 bases and J 5 bases, leaving 18 bases between the germline ends. CDR1 is KGHDR, CDR2 SFDVKD, per germline.

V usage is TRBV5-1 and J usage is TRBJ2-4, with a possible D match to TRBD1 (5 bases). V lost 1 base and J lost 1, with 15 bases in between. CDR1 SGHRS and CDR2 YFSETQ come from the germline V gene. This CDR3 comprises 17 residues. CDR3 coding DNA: TGCGCCAGCAGCTTGCTCGGACACGAAGGGGCCAAAAACATTCAGTACTTC. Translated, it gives CASSLLGHEGAKNIQYF. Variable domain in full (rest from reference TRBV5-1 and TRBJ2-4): KAGVTQTPRYLIKTRGQQVTLSCSPISGHRSVSWYQQTPGQGLQFLFEYFSETQRNKGNFPGRFSGRQFSNSRSEMNVSTLELGDSALYLCASSLLGHEGAKNIQYFGAGTRLSVL.

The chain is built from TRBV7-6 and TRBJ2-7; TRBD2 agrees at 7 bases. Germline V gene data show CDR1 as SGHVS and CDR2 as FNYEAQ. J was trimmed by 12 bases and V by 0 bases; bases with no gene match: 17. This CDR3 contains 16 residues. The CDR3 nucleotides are TGTGCCAGCAGCTTAGCTGGTTGGCGGGAGCTTACGTTGATGTACTTC. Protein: CASSLAGWRELTLMYF.

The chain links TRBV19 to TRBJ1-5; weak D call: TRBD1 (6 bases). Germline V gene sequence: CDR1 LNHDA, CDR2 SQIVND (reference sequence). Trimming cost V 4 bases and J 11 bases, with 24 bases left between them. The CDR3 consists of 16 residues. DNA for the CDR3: TGTGCCAGTAGTACCCCGAACGGACAGTCTGGTTTGGCCCAGCATTTT. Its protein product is CASSTPNGQSGLAQHF. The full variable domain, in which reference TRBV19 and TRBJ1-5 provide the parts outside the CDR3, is DGGITQSPKYLFRKEGQNVTLSCEQNLNHDAMYWYRQDPGQGLRLIYYSQIVNDFQKGDIAEGYSVSREKKESFPLTVTSAQKNPTAFYLCASSTPNGQSGLAQHFGDGTRLSIL.

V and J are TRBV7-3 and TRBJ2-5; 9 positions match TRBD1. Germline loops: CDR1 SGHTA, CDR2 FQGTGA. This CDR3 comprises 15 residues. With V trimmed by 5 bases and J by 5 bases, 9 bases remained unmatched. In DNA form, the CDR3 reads TGTGCCAGCAGCACGGGACAGGGAGGGTCGGAGACCCAGTACTTC. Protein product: CASSTGQGGSETQYF. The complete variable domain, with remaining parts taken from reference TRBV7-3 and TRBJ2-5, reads GAGVSQTPSNKVTEKGKYVELRCDPISGHTALYWYRQSLGQGPEFLIYFQGTGAADDSGLPNDRFFAVRPEGSVSTLKIQRTERGDSAVYLCASSTGQGGSETQYFGPGTRLLVL.

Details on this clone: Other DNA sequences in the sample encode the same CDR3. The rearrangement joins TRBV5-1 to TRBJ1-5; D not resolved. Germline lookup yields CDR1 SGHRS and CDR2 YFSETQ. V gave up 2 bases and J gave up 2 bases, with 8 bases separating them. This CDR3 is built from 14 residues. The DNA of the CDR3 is TGCGCCAGCAGCTTTAGCGGGGGCAATCAGCCCCAGCATTTT. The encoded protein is CASSFSGGNQPQHF.